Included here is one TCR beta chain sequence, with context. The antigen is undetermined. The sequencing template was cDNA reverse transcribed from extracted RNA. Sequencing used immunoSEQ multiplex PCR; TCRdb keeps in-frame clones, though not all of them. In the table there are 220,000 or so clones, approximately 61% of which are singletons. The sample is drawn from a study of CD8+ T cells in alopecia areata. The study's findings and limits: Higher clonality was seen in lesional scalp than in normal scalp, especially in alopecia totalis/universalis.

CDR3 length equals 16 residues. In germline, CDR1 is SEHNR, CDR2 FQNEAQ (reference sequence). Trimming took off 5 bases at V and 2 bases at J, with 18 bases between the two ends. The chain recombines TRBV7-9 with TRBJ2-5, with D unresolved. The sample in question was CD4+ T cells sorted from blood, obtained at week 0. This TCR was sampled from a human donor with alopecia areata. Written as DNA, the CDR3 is TGTGCCAGCAGCCGAGCGAGGAATGTGGGGCAAGAGACCCAGTACTTC. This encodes CASSRARNVGQETQYF.